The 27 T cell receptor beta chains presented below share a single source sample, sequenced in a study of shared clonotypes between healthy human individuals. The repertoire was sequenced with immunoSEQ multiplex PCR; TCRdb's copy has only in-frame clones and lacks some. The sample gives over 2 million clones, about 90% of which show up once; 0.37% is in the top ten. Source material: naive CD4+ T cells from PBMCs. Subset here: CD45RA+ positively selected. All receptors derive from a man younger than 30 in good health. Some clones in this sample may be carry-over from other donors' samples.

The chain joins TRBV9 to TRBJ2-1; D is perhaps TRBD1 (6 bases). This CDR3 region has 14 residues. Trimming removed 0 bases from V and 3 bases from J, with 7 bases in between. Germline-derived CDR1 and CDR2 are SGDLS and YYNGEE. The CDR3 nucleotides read TGTGCCAGCAGCGTAGGGGACAACTACAATGAGCAGTTCTTC. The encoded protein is CASSVGDNYNEQFF.

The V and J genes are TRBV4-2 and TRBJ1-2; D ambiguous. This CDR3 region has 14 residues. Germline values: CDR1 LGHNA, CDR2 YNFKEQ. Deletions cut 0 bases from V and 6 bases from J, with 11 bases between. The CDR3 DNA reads TGTGCCAGCAGCCAAGATGGTTATGGGAATGGCTACACCTTC. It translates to CASSQDGYGNGYTF.

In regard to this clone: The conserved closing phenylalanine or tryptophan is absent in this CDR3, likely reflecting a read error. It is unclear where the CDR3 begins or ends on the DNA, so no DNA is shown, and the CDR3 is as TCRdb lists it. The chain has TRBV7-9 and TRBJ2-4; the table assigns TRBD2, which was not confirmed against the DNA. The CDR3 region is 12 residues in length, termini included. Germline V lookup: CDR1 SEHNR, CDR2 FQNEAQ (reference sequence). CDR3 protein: CASSSWTSGTGL.

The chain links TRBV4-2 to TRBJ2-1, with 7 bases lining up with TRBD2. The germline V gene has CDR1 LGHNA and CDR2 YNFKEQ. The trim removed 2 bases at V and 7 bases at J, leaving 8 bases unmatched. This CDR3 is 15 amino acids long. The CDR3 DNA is TGTGCCAGCAGCCAATGGTCTAGCGGTGCTAATGAGCAGTTCTTC. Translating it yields CASSQWSSGANEQFF.

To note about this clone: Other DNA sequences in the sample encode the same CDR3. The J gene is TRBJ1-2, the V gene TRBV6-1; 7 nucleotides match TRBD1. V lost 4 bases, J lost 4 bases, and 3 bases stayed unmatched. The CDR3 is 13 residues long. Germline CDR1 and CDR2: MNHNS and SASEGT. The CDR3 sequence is CASSVAGGYGYTF. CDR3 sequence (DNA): TGTGCCAGCAGTGTAGCAGGGGGCTATGGCTACACCTTC.

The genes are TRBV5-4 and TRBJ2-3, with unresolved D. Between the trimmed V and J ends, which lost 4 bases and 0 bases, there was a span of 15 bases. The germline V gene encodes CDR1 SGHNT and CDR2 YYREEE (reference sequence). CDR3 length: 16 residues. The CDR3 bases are TGTGCCAGCAGCAAGACTTTAGAGATGAGCACAGATACGCAGTATTTT. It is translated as CASSKTLEMSTDTQYF.

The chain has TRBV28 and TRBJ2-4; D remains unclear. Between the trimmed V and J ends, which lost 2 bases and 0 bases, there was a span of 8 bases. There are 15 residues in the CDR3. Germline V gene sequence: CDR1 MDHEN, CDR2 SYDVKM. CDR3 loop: CASSLGRIAKNIQYF. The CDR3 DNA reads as TGTGCCAGCAGTTTAGGCCGAATAGCCAAAAACATTCAGTACTTC.

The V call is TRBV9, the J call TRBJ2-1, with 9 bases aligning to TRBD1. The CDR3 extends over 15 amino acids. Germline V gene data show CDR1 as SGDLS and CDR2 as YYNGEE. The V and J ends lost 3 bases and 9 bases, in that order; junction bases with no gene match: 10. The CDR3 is CASSGGQGRLSEQFF. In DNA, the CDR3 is TGTGCCAGCAGCGGGGGACAGGGAAGGTTGAGTGAGCAGTTCTTC.

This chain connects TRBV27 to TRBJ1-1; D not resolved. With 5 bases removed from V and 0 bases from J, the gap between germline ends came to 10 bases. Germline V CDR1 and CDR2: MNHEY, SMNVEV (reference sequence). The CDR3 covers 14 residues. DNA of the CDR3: TGTGCCAGCAGTCCCAGGAGAATGAACACTGAAGCTTTCTTT. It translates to CASSPRRMNTEAFF.

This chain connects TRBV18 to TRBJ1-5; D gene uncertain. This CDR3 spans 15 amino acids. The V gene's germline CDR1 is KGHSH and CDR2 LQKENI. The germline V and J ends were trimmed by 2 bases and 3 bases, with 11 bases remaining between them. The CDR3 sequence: CASSPDGHPNQPQHF. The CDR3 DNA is TGTGCCAGCTCACCAGATGGGCACCCCAATCAGCCCCAGCATTTT.

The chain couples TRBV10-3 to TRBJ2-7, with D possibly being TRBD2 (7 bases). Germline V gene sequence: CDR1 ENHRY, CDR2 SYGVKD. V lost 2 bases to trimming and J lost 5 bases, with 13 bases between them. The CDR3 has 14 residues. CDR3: CAISEARGANEQYF. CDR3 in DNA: TGTGCCATCAGTGAGGCACGGGGGGCTAACGAGCAGTACTTC.

DNA of the CDR3: TGTGCCAGCAGTTTATTATCAGCAGGGGTCACCAAAAACATTCAGTACTTC. This encodes CASSLLSAGVTKNIQYF. This chain joins TRBV27 and TRBJ2-4, with a possible D match to TRBD1 (6 bases). CDR3 length: 17 amino acids. Germline CDR1 is MNHEY and CDR2 is SMNVEV (reference sequence). V lost 1 base and J lost 2, with 15 bases in between.

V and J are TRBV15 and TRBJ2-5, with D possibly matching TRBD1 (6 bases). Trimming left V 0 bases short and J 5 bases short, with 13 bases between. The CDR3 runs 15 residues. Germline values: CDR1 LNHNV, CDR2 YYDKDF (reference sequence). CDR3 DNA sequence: TGTGCCACCAGCAGAGATTTGGGGGCAGGGGAGACCCAGTACTTC. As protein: CATSRDLGAGETQYF.

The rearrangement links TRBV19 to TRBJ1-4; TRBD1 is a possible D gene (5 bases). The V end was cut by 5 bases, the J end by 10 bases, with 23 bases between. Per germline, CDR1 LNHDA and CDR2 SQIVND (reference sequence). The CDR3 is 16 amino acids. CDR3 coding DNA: TGTGCCAGTAGTTCCCGGGACCCAGGGTCCAACCGAAAACTGTTTTTT. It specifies CASSSRDPGSNRKLFF.

The CDR3 spells CASSPLAPSSYEQYF. The CDR3 bases are TGTGCCAGCAGCCCCTTAGCGCCCAGCTCCTACGAGCAGTACTTC. V is TRBV6-5 and J is TRBJ2-7; D might be TRBD2 (5 bases). In germline, CDR1 is MNHEY, CDR2 SVGAGI. V was pared by 6 bases and J by 0 bases, with 15 bases between. The CDR3 is 15 amino acids.

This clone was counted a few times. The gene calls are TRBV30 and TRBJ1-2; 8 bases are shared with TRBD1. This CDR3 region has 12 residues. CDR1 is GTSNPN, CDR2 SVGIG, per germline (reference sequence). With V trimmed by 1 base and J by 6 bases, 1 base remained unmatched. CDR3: CAWSARGHGYTF. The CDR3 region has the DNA TGTGCCTGGAGTGCCAGGGGGCATGGCTACACCTTC. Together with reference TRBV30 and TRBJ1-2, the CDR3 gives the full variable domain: SQTIHQWPATLVQPVGSPLSLECTVEGTSNPNLYWYRQAAGRGLQLLFYSVGIGQISSEVPQNLSASRPQDRQFILSSKKLLLSDSGFYLCAWSARGHGYTFGSGTRLTVV.

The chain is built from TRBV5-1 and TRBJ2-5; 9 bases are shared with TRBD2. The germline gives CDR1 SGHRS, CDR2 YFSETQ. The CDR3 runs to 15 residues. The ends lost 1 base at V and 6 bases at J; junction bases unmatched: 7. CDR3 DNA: TGCGCCAGCAGCTTGCTAGCGGGGAGTTCAAAGACCCAGTACTTC. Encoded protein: CASSLLAGSSKTQYF.

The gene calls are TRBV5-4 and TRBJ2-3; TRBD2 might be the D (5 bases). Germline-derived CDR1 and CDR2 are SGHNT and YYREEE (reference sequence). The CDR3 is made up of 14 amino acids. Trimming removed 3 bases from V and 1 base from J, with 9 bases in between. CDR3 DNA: TGTGCCAGCAGCTCCGCGGGTCGCACAGATACGCAGTATTTT. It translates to CASSSAGRTDTQYF.

This CDR3 is CASSLGIAGGREQYF. The CDR3 DNA reads as TGTGCCAGCAGCTTAGGGATAGCGGGAGGAAGAGAGCAGTACTTC. The chain combines TRBV7-9 with TRBJ2-7, with 10 bases fitting TRBD2. Germline V gene lookup returns CDR1 SEHNR and CDR2 FQNEAQ (reference sequence). V lost 1 base and J lost 7; bases outside the gene matches: 7. The CDR3 is 15 amino acids.

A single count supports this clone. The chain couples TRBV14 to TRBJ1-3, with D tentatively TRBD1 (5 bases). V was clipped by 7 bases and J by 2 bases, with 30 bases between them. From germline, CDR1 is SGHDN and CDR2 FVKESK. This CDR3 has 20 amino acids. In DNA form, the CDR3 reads TGTGCCAGCACCCCTCTTTGGACGACTGCAGGGCTGGGGACTGGAAACACCATATATTTT. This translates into CASTPLWTTAGLGTGNTIYF.

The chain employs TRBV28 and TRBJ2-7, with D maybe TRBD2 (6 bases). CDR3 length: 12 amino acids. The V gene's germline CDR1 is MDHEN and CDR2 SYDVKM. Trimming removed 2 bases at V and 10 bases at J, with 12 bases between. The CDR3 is CASSLRSGVQYF. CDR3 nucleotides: TGTGCCAGCAGTTTAAGGTCGGGAGTTCAGTACTTC. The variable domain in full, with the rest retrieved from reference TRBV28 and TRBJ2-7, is DVKVTQSSRYLVKRTGEKVFLECVQDMDHENMFWYRQDPGLGLRLIYFSYDVKMKEKGDIPEGYSVSREKKERFSLILESASTNQTSMYLCASSLRSGVQYFGPGTRLTVT.

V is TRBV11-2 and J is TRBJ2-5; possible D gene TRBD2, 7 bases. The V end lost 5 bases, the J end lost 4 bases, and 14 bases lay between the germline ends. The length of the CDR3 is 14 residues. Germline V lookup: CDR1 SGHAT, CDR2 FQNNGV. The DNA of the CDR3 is TGTGCCAGCAGCCGGGCGGGGGCGCGAGAGACCCAGTACTTC. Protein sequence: CASSRAGARETQYF.

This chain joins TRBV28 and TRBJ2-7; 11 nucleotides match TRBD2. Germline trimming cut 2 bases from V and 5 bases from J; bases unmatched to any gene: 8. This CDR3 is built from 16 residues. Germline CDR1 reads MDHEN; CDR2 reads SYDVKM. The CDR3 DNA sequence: TGTGCCAGCAGTTTAATTACTAGCGGGAGAGGGGACGAGCAGTACTTC. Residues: CASSLITSGRGDEQYF.

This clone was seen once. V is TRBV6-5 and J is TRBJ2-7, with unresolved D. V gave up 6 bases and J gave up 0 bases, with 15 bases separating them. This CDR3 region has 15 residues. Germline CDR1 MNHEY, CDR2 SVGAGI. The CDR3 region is CASSSYSDSSYEQYF. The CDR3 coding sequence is TGTGCCAGCAGCTCCTACAGCGATAGCTCCTACGAGCAGTACTTC.

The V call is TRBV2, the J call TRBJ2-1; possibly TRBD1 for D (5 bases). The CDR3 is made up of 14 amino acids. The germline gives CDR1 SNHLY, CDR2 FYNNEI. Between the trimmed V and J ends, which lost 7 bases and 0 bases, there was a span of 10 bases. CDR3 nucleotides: TGTGCCAGCACTTTAGACAGCTCCTACAATGAGCAGTTCTTC. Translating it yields CASTLDSSYNEQFF.

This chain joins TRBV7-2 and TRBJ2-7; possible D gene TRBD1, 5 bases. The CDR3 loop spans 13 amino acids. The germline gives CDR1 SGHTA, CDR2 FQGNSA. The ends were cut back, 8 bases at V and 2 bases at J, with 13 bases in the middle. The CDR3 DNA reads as TGTGCCAGCGCCAGGGTACAGACCTACGAGCAGTACTTC. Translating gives CASARVQTYEQYF.

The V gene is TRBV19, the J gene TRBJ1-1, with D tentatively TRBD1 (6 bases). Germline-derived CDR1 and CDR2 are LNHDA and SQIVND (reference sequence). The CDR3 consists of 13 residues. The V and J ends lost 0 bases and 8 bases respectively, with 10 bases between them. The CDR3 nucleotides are TGTGCCAGTAGTATAGAGGGGGCGATGGAAGCTTTCTTT. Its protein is CASSIEGAMEAFF. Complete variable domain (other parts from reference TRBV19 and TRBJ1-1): DGGITQSPKYLFRKEGQNVTLSCEQNLNHDAMYWYRQDPGQGLRLIYYSQIVNDFQKGDIAEGYSVSREKKESFPLTVTSAQKNPTAFYLCASSIEGAMEAFFGQGTRLTVV.